This TCR beta chain was captured in a study of STAT3 mutations in large granular lymphocyte leukemia. The overall study: Over half of T-LGLL patients had one or more immunosuppressive regimens.

Regarding the study as a whole: TCR clonotype switching after therapy occurred in about 35% of the 18 patients. In T-cell large granular lymphocyte leukemia, about half of patients showed multiple immunodominant subclonotypes. Persisting codominant clonotypes may have hidden a small pathogenic clone.

The germline V gene encodes CDR1 SEHNR and CDR2 FQNEAQ (reference sequence). This CDR3 spans 14 amino acids. V shed 1 base and J 3 bases; nucleotides not matched to a gene: 2. To note about this clone: Its specificity is unknown.

Clones were sequenced by immunoSEQ multiplex PCR, and TCRdb holds only the in-frame ones, with some missing. This table has 20,000 to 30,000 clones, over 90% appearing once. The sample was peripheral blood mononuclear cells. This receptor was obtained from a man aged 35-49 years with T-cell large granular lymphocyte leukemia. Some clones in this sample may be carry-over from other donors' samples. J is TRBJ1-2 and V is TRBV7-9; 7 bases are shared with TRBD1. CDR3 DNA sequence: TGTGCCAGCAGCTTAGATGGGACAGACTATGGCTACACCTTC. It codes for CASSLDGTDYGYTF.